This entry concerns a single T cell receptor (beta chain). The antigen remains undetermined. The data stem from a study of response to subunit inactivated influenza vaccine. Notes on the study in general: Authors suggested each seasonal flu vaccination may recruit only limited numbers of new T cells.

TCRdb reprocessed the RT-PCR reads with MiXCR, giving one entry per CDR3 protein. The sample includes fewer than 800,000 distinct CDR3 sequences, 15% to 18% of them seen just once. The germline V gene has CDR1 MGHDK and CDR2 SYGVNS. The CDR3 contains 18 residues. J was trimmed by 6 bases and V by 2 bases; bases with no gene match: 9. This TCR was recovered from a man in his fifties who received an inactivated influenza vaccine. The sample in question was PBMCs from blood, obtained approximately 12 days after vaccination. The genes are TRBV25-1 and TRBJ2-2, with 13 positions matching TRBD2. The CDR3 is CASSEERTSGSFAGELFF. Written as DNA, the CDR3 is TGTGCCAGCAGTGAAGAAAGGACTAGCGGGAGTTTTGCCGGGGAGCTGTTTTTT.